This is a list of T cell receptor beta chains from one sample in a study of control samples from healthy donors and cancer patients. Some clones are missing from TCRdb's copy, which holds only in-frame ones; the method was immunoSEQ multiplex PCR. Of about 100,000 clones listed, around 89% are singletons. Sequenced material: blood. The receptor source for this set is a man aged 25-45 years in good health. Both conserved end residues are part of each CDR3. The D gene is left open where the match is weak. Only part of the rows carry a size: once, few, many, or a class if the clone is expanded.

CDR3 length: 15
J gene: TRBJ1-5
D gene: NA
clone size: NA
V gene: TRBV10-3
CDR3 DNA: TGTGCCATCAGTGAGTCTTCAGCCTCGAATCAGCCCCAGCATTTT
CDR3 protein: CAISESSASNQPQHF

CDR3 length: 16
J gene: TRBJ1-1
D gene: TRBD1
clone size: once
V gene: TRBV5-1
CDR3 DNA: TGCGCCAGCAGTATTTCTCCGGTACAGGGGGCCACTGAAGCTTTCTTT
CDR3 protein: CASSISPVQGATEAFF

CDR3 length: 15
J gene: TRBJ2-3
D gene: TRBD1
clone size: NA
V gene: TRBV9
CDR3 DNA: TGTGCCAGCAGCGTTGGGACAGGGTATTTGGATACGCAGTATTTT
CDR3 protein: CASSVGTGYLDTQYF

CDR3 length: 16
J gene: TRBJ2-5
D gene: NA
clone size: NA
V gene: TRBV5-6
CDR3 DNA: TGTGCCAGCAGCTTGGGGCCAGGGGGGGGCCAAGAGACCCAGTACTTC
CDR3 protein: CASSLGPGGGQETQYF

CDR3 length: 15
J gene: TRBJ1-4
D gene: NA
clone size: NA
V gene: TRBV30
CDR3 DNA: TGTGCCTGGACCCCGGGGGTGTCCCGTTCTGAAAAACTGTTTTTT
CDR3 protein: CAWTPGVSRSEKLFF

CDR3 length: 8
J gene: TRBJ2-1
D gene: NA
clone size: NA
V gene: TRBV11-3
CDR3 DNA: TGTGCCAGCAGCTTAGTTATCTTC
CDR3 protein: CASSLVIF

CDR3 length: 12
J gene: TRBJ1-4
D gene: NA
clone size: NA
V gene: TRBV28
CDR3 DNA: TGTGCCAGCAGTTTCCTTGATGAAAAACTGTTTTTT
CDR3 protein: CASSFLDEKLFF

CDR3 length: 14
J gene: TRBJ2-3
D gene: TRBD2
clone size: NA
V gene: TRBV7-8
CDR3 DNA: TGTGCCAGCAGCCGGACTAGCGCTTTCGATACGCAGTATTTT
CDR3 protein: CASSRTSAFDTQYF

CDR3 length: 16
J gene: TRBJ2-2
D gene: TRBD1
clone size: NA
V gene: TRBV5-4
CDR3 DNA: TGTGCCAGCAGCTTACCCGGGACAGGGAACACCGGGGAGCTGTTTTTT
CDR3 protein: CASSLPGTGNTGELFF

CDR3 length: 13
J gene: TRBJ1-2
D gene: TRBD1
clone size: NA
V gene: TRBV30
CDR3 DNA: TGTGCCTGGGGTACAGGGGGTAACTATGGCTACACCTTC
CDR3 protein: CAWGTGGNYGYTF

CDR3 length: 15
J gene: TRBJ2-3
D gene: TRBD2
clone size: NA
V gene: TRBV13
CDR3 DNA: TGTGCCAGCAGCTACCGACTAGCGCGCACAGATACGCAGTATTTT
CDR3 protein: CASSYRLARTDTQYF

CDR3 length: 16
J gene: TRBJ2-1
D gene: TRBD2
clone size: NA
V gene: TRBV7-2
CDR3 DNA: TGTGCCAGCAGCCTACGACTAGCGGGAGGGCAGAATGAGCAGTTCTTC
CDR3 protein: CASSLRLAGGQNEQFF

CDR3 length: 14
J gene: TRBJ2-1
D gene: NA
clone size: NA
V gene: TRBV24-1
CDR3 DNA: TGTGCCACCAGTGATTTAGCCCTCTACAATGAGCAGTTCTTC
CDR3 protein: CATSDLALYNEQFF

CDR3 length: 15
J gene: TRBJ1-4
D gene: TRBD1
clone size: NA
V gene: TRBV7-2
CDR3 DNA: TGTGCCAGCAGGGTGGGACAGGGGGCTAATGAAAAACTGTTTTTT
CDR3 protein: CASRVGQGANEKLFF

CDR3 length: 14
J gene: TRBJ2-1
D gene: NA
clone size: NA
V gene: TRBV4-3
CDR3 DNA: TGCGCCAGCAGCCAAGTTGGGGGCAACAATGAGCAGTTCTTC
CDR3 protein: CASSQVGGNNEQFF

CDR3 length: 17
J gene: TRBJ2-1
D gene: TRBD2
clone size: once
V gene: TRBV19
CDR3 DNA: TGTGCCAGTAGTGAGGGGTATGGGACTAGCGGTTACAATGAGCAGTTCTTC
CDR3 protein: CASSEGYGTSGYNEQFF

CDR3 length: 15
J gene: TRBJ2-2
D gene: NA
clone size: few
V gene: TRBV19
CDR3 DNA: TGTGCCACCCAGACCCTAAAACGGAACACCGGGGAGCTGTTTTTT
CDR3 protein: CATQTLKRNTGELFF

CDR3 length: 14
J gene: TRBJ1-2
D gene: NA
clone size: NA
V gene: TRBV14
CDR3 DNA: TGTGCCAGCAGCCAGTACAGGGCCAACTATGGCTACACCTTC
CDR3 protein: CASSQYRANYGYTF

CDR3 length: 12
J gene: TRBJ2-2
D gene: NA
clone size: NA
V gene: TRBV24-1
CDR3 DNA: TGTGCCACCAGTCACCCCACCGGGGAGCTGTTTTTT
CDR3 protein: CATSHPTGELFF

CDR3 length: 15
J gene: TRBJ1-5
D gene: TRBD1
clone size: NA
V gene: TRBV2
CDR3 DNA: TGTGCCAGCAGTGAGGGACAGAATAGCAATCAGCCCCAGCATTTT
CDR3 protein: CASSEGQNSNQPQHF

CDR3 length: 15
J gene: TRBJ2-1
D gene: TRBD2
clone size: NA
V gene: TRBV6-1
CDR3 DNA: TGTGCCAGCAGTGAACTAGCGGGGGGGCACAATGAGCAGTTCTTC
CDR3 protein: CASSELAGGHNEQFF

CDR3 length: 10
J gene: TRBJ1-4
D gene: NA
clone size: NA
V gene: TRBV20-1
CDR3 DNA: TGCAGTGCTCGTTGGGAAAAACTGTTTTTT
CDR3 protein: CSARWEKLFF

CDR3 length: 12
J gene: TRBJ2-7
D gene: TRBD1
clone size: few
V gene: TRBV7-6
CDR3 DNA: TGTGCCAGCAGCTCCGACAGGGGCGAGCAGTACTTC
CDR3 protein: CASSSDRGEQYF

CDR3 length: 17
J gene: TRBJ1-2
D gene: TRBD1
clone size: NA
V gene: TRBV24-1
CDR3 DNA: TGTGCCACCAGTGCCGCACGAACAGGGGATAGGAACTATGGCTACACCTTC
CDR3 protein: CATSAARTGDRNYGYTF

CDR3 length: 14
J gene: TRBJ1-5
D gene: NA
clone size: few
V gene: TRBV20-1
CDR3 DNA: TGCAGTGCTAATGAGTGGAAGCCCAATCAGCCCCAGCATTTT
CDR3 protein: CSANEWKPNQPQHF

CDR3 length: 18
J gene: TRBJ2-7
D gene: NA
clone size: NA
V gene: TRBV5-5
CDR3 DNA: TGTGCCAGCAGCTTGCAGGGCAGTCATCAGCCTCACTACTACGAGCAGTACTTC
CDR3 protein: CASSLQGSHQPHYYEQYF

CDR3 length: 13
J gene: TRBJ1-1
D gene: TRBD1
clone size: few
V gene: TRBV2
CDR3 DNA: TGTGCCAGCAGTACAGGGGTGAACACTGAAGCTTTCTTT
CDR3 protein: CASSTGVNTEAFF

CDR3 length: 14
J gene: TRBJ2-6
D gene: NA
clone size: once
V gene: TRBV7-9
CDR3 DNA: TGTGCCATTTTCCGGGGCTCTGGGGCCAACGTCCTGACTTTC
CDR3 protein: CAIFRGSGANVLTF

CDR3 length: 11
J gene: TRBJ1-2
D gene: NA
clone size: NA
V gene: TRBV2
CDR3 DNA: TGTGCCAGCAGCGGGCACTATGGCTACACCTTC
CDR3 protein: CASSGHYGYTF

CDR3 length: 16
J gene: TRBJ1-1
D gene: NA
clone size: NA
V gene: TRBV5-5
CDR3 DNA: TGTGCCAGCAGCTTATCCCTCGGGGCTTTGAACACTGAAGCTTTCTTT
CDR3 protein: CASSLSLGALNTEAFF

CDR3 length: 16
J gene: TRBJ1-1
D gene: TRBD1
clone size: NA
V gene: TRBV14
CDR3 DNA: TGTGCCAGCAGCCAAGATTGGTGGACAGGGGCCACTGAAGCTTTCTTT
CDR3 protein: CASSQDWWTGATEAFF

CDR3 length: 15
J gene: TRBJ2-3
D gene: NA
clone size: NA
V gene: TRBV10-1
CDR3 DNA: TGCGCCAGCAGTGAGAGAGTTGGGGGAGCAGATACGCAGTATTTT
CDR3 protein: CASSERVGGADTQYF

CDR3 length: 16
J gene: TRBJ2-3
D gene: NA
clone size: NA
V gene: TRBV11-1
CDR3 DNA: TGTGCCAGCAGCTTATCGACGGGGGGCGGCACAGATACGCAGTATTTT
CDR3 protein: CASSLSTGGGTDTQYF

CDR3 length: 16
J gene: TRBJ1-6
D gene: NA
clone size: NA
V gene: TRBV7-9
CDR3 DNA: TGTGCCAGCAGCCCCGGACAGAGCTCCTATAATTCACCCCTCCACTTT
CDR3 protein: CASSPGQSSYNSPLHF

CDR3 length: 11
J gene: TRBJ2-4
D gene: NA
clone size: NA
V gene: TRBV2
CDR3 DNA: TGTGCCAGCAAGCAGGAAAACATTCAGTACTTC
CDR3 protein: CASKQENIQYF

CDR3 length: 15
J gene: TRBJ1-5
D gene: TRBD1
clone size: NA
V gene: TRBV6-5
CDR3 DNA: TGTGCCAGCAGTCGGACAGGGTTCGGGAATCAGCCCCAGCATTTT
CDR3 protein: CASSRTGFGNQPQHF

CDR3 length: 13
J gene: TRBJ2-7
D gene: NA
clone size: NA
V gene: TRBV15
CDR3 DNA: TGTGCCACCAGAAGAGGGGCGAACGACGAGCAGTACTTC
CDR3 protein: CATRRGANDEQYF

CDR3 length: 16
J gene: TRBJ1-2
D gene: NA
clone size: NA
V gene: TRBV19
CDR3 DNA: TGTGCCAGTAGTATTAGCTCCGCTGAGATTAACTATGGCTACACCTTC
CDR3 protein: CASSISSAEINYGYTF

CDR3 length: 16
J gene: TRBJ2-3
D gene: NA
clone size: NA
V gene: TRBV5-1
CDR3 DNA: TGCGCCAGCAGCTTGGGTCAGGGCCTTAGCACAGATACGCAGTATTTT
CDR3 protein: CASSLGQGLSTDTQYF

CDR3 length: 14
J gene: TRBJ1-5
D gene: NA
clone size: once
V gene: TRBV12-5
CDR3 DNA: TGTGCTAGTGGCACGGGACACATAAATCAGCCCCAGCATTTT
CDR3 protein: CASGTGHINQPQHF

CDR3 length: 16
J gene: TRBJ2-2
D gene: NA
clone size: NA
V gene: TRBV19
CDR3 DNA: TGTGCCAGTATAAGGCGCGCCTCGGGAGACACCGGGGAGCTGTTTTTT
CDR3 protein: CASIRRASGDTGELFF

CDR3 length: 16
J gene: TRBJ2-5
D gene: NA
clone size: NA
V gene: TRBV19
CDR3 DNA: TGTGCCAGTAGTACCAACAGGGAATGGTTTCAAGAGACCCAGTACTTC
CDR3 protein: CASSTNREWFQETQYF

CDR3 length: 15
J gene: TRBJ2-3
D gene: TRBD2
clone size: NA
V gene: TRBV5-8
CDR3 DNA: TGTGCCAGCAGCTCCAGAGCGGGAGCGGTAGATACGCAGTATTTT
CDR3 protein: CASSSRAGAVDTQYF

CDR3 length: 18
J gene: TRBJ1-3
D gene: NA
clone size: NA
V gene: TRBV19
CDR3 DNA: TGTGCCAGTAGTGCCAGACAGCACGCCCGGGGCTCTGGAAACACCATATATTTT
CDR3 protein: CASSARQHARGSGNTIYF

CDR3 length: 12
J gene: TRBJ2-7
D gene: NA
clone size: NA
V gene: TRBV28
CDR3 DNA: TGTGCCAGCATCACGTTGGGGGGCGAGCAGTACTTC
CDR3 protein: CASITLGGEQYF

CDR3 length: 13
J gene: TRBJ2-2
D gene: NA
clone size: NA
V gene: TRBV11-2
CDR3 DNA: TGTGCCAGCAGCGAAAAGTGGACCGGGGAGCTGTTTTTT
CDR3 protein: CASSEKWTGELFF

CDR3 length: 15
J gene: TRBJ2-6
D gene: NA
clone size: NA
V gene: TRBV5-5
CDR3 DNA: TGTGCCAGCAGCCCGCACGGGGCTGGGGCCAACGTCCTGACTTTC
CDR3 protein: CASSPHGAGANVLTF

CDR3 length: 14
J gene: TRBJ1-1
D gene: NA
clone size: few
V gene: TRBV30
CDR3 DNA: TGTGCCTGGTGGCAGGTAGTCTCGAACACTGAAGCTTTCTTT
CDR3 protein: CAWWQVVSNTEAFF

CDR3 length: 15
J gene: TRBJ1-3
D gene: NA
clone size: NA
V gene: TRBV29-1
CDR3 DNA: TGCAGCGTCAAGAGTCAACAGAGCTCTGGAAACACCATATATTTT
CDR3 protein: CSVKSQQSSGNTIYF

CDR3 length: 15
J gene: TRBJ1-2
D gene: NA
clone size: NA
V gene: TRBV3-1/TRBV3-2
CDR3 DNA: TGTGCCAGCAGCCAAGTCGATGGGGGGGGAGGTGGCTACACCTTC
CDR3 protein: CASSQVDGGGGGYTF

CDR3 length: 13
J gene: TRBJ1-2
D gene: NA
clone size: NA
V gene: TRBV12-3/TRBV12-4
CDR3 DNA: TGTGCCAGCAGTTTTCAAGTGCAGGGGAGCTACACCTTC
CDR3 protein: CASSFQVQGSYTF

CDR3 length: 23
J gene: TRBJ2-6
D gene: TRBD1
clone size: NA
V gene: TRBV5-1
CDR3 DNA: TGCGCCAGCAGCTTGTATCCTCAAACCTCCCCGGGACAGGGAATCTCTGGGGCCAACGTCCTGACTTTC
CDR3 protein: CASSLYPQTSPGQGISGANVLTF

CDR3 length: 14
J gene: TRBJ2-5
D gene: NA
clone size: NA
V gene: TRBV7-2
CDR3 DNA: TGTGCCAGCAGCACTCCTGGGAGGGGGGAGACCCAGTACTTC
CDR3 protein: CASSTPGRGETQYF

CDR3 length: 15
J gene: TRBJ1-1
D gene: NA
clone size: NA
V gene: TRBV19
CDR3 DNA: TGTGCCAGTAGTGACCGCAGGGTTGGGTTCCCTGAAGCTTTCTTT
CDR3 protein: CASSDRRVGFPEAFF

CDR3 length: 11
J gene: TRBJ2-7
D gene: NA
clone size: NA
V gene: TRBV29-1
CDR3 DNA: TGCGGGGTAGCGTCGAGCTACGAGCAGTACTTC
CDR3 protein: CGVASSYEQYF